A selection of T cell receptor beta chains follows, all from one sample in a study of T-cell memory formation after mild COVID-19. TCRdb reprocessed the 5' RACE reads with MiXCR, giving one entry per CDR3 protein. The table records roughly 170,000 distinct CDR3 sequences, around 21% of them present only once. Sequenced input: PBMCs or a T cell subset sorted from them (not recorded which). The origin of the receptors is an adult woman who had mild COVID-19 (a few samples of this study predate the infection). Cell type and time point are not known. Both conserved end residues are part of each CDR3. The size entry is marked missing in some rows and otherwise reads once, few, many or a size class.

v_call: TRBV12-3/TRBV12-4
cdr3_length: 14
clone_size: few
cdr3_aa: CASTLQTEATEAFF

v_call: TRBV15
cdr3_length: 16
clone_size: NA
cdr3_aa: CATSRDRTAGINEQYF

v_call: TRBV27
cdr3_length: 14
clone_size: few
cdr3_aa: CASSKGGPNTEAFF

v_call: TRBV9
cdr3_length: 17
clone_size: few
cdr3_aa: CASSVQAGTGGNYGYTF

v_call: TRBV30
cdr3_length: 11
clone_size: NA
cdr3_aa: CAWRGYTEAFF

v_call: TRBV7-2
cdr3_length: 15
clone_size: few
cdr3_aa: CASSFFGVPSREQYF

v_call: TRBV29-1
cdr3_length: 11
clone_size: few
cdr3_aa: CSVDVYNEQFF

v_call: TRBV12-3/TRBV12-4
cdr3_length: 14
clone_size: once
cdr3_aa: CASSSRQGGSPLHF

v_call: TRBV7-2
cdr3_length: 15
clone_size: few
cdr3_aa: CASSLFAVSGNEQFF

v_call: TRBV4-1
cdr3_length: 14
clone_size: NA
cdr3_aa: CASSANEGTGELFF

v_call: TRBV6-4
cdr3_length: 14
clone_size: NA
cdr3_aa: CASRRAGNTGELFF

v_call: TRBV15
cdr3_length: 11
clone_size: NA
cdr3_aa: CATSGYRDTDF

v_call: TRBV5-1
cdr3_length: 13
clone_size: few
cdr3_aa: CASGREAYNEQFF

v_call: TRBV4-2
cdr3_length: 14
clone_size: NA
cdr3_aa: CASSQVQTKTLQYF

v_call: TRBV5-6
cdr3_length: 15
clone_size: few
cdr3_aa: CASSFVGGGTDTQYF

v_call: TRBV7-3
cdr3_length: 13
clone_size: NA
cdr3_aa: CASSLLGNHEAFF

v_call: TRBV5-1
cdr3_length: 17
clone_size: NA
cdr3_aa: CASSLELGLAVNNEQFF

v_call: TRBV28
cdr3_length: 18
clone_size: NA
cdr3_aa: CASSRPQAAGPTEYGYTF

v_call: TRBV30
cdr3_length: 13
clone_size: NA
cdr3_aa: CAWSMLASDTQYF

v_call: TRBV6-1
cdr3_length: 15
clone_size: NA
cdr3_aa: CASSPLAGGPSEQFF